What follows are 16 T cell receptor beta chains derived from one specimen sequenced in a study of blood T cell repertoires in COVID-19 (dated by TCRdb to 2020 to 2022). The library was obtained by the immunoSEQ multiplex PCR assay. Imported from immuneACCESS, the table was reduced by TCRdb to in-frame sequences with V and J called. These copies leave out some clones; in studies compared against another copy, an unresolved V gene accounts for under half, and the cause of the remainder is not known. This sample comprises fewer than 350,000 clones, around 87% of them detected only once. The ten largest clonotypes hold around 7.8% of the sample. Material: peripheral blood. The receptors originated from a woman in her forties or fifties who had recovered from COVID-19.

The chain combines TRBV19 with TRBJ1-2; TRBD1 might be the D (5 bases). The germline CDR1 and CDR2 sequences are LNHDA and SQIVND (reference sequence). V was shortened by 3 bases and J by 7 bases, with 9 bases between the two germline ends. CDR3 length: 12 amino acids. The CDR3 region is CASSMAGIGYTF. For the CDR3, the DNA is TGTGCCAGTAGTATGGCAGGGATTGGCTACACCTTC.

The chain recombines TRBV9 with TRBJ2-1; TRBD2 matches at 9 bases. V lost 2 bases, J lost 4 bases, and 1 base stayed unmatched. This CDR3 contains 14 residues. CDR1 and CDR2 from the germline V gene are SGDLS and YYNGEE. The CDR3 is CASSVSGGYNEQFF. In DNA form, the CDR3 reads TGTGCCAGCAGCGTTAGCGGGGGTTACAATGAGCAGTTCTTC.

The rearrangement links TRBV7-8 to TRBJ1-2; no reliable D call. Germline V gene lookup returns CDR1 SGHVS and CDR2 FQNEAQ. The CDR3 runs 17 residues. V lost 0 bases and J lost 0, with 14 bases in between. CDR3 DNA sequence: TGTGCCAGCAGCTTAGCCCCCAGCAGGTCGTCTAACTATGGCTACACCTTC. As protein: CASSLAPSRSSNYGYTF. The full variable domain, with the rest looked up from reference TRBV7-8 and TRBJ1-2, is GAGVSQSPRYKVAKRGQDVALRCDPISGHVSLFWYQQALGQGPEFLTYFQNEAQLDKSGLPSDRFFAERPEGSVSTLKIQRTQQEDSAVYLCASSLAPSRSSNYGYTFGSGTRLTVV.

V usage is TRBV12-3 or TRBV12-4 and J usage is TRBJ2-1, with D uncertain. Trimming pared 5 bases from V and 12 bases from J, leaving 11 bases between. This CDR3 region has 11 residues. The CDR3, as DNA: TGTGCCAGCAGTCGAGACTCGGGGCAGTTCTTC. Translating gives CASSRDSGQFF.

The chain links TRBV19 to TRBJ2-1; TRBD2 agrees at 9 bases. Germline V CDR1 and CDR2: LNHDA, SQIVND (reference sequence). CDR3 length: 19 residues. J gave up 9 bases and V 1 base, and 19 bases lay outside the gene matches. In DNA, the CDR3 is TGTGCCAGTAGTATAGGTCGGTTGGGTGGCGGGAGGGCCTTGGGTGAGCAGTTCTTC. This encodes CASSIGRLGGGRALGEQFF.

This chain connects TRBV5-1 to TRBJ2-3; 7 bases are a match to TRBD2. The V and J ends lost 5 bases and 0 bases, in that order; junction bases with no gene match: 15. The CDR3 consists of 18 residues. The V gene's germline CDR1 is SGHRS and CDR2 YFSETQ. The CDR3 here is CASRHGLTGGLSTDTQYF. CDR3 DNA: TGCGCCAGCAGACACGGACTGACGGGAGGCCTAAGCACAGATACGCAGTATTTT.

This sequence joins TRBV7-2 and TRBJ2-7, with D tentatively TRBD2 (6 bases). This CDR3 is built from 16 residues. Trimming took 2 bases from V and 4 from J, leaving 18 bases between them. Per the germline V gene, CDR1 is SGHTA and CDR2 is FQGNSA. The CDR3 nucleotides read TGTGCCAGCAGCTTATACTTTAAGGGACTTGCTTACGAGCAGTACTTC. Its translation is CASSLYFKGLAYEQYF. Variable domain in full (rest from reference TRBV7-2 and TRBJ2-7): GAGVSQSPSNKVTEKGKDVELRCDPISGHTALYWYRQSLGQGLEFLIYFQGNSAPDKSGLPSDRFSAERTGGSVSTLTIQRTQQEDSAVYLCASSLYFKGLAYEQYFGPGTRLTVT.

This sequence joins TRBV28 and TRBJ1-1, with 11 bases that match TRBD1. The CDR3 is made up of 15 amino acids. With V trimmed by 5 bases and J by 9 bases, 11 bases remained unmatched. Germline V gives CDR1 MDHEN, CDR2 SYDVKM. CDR3 nucleotides: TGTGCCAGCAGTCCTCGGATAGGGACAGGGGGAAAAGCTTTCTTT. The encoded protein is CASSPRIGTGGKAFF.

This clone appeared a single time. Distinct nucleotide sequences in the sample also encode this CDR3. The chain couples TRBV9 to TRBJ2-3; 10 nucleotides align to TRBD2. This CDR3 comprises 15 residues. Germline V lookup: CDR1 SGDLS, CDR2 YYNGEE. V lost 3 bases and J lost 3; bases outside the gene matches: 4. The CDR3 is CASSAGLADTDTQYF. The DNA of the CDR3 is TGTGCCAGCAGCGCAGGACTAGCGGATACAGATACGCAGTATTTT.

This clone has just a few counts. The chain employs TRBV7-2 and TRBJ2-5; perhaps TRBD1 as D (5 bases). Trimming stripped 1 base from V and 4 bases from J, with 16 bases between. The CDR3 length is 16 residues. CDR1 is SGHTA, CDR2 FQGNSA, per germline. The CDR3 DNA reads TGTGCCAGCAGCTTAGAGTCTTGGGGCGGTCGAGAGACCCAGTACTTC. It translates to CASSLESWGGRETQYF.

In its sample, this clone was seen a few times. The chain has TRBV28 and TRBJ2-7; tentative D call: TRBD1 (6 bases). This CDR3 has 20 residues. The germline CDR1 and CDR2 sequences are MDHEN and SYDVKM. Trimming pared 3 bases from V and 0 bases from J, leaving 27 bases between. The CDR3 region has the DNA TGTGCCAGCAGTTTTTTTACGTTTGGGGGTTTTGGGGGCCGCTCCTACGAGCAGTACTTC. As protein: CASSFFTFGGFGGRSYEQYF.

The V gene is TRBV4-2, the J gene TRBJ2-7, with a tentative D call TRBD1 (6 bases). The germline CDR1 and CDR2 sequences are LGHNA and YNFKEQ. Trimming took 2 bases from V and 2 from J, leaving 19 bases between them. CDR3 size: 17 residues. The CDR3 loop reads CASSQRWEHRETYEQYF. Here the CDR3 DNA reads TGTGCCAGCAGCCAACGATGGGAACACAGGGAAACCTACGAGCAGTACTTC.

This chain uses TRBV7-3 with TRBJ2-1; 7 bases map to TRBD1. Germline V gene data show CDR1 as SGHTA and CDR2 as FQGTGA. The ends lost 5 bases at V and 1 base at J; junction bases unmatched: 8. The CDR3 sequence is 16 residues long. The CDR3 nucleotides are TGTGCCAGCAGCCTAATCCCGGGACAGTCCTACAATGAGCAGTTCTTC. Protein product: CASSLIPGQSYNEQFF.

Remarks on this clone: Relative to the germline gene, one junction end is altered; a read error may explain this. The V and J genes are TRBV7-7 and TRBJ2-5; 13 bases line up with TRBD2. This CDR3 has 16 amino acids. Germline CDR1 is SSHAT and CDR2 is FNYEAQ (reference sequence). CDR3 sequence: CASSLGLAGVRETQYF. CDR3 DNA sequence: TGTGCTAGCAGCTTAGGACTAGCGGGAGTGAGGGAGACCCAGTACTTC.

The chain joins TRBV12-3 or TRBV12-4 to TRBJ1-2; TRBD1 might be the D (6 bases). Trimming stripped 6 bases from V and 8 bases from J, with 16 bases between. The CDR3 runs to 13 residues. Here the CDR3 DNA reads TGTGCCAGCAGGGCGACAGGCTCCGGCGGCTACACCTTC. Its translation is CASRATGSGGYTF.

V and J are TRBV19 and TRBJ1-4; 7 bases agree with TRBD1. Looked up from germline, CDR1 is LNHDA and CDR2 is SQIVND (reference sequence). The CDR3 covers 15 residues. V lost 3 bases, J lost 5 bases, and 6 bases stayed unmatched. The CDR3 DNA follows: TGTGCCAGTAGTATCCGGACAGGAACGAATGAAAAACTGTTTTTT. This gives the protein CASSIRTGTNEKLFF.